What follows describes a single TCR beta chain. The junction departs from germline at one end; a sequencing error may be responsible. Per the germline V gene, CDR1 is SGHVS and CDR2 is FQNEAQ. The CDR3 sequence is 12 residues long. This specimen comes from a study of T cells in Graves' hyperthyroidism and ophthalmopathy. Amplified regions were TCR beta CDR3 sequences from RNA transcripts. The HTBI set primed first-round TCR CDR3 RT-PCR. TCRdb re-called the multiplex PCR reads with MiXCR, one entry per CDR3 protein. The table lists 750,000 to 950,000 distinct CDR3 sequences, roughly 40% of them singletons.

The TCR comes from a young man with Graves' hyperthyroidism. Material: blood. The chain carries TRBV7-8 and TRBJ2-3; D gene ambiguous. Here the CDR3 DNA reads TGCGCCAGCAGCACCTTGGAAGATACGCAGTATTTT. Its protein is CASSTLEDTQYF. Full variable domain (outside the CDR3, taken from reference TRBV7-8 and TRBJ2-3): GAGVSQSPRYKVAKRGQDVALRCDPISGHVSLFWYQQALGQGPEFLTYFQNEAQLDKSGLPSDRFFAERPEGSVSTLKIQRTQQEDSAVYLCASSTLEDTQYFGPGTRLTVL.